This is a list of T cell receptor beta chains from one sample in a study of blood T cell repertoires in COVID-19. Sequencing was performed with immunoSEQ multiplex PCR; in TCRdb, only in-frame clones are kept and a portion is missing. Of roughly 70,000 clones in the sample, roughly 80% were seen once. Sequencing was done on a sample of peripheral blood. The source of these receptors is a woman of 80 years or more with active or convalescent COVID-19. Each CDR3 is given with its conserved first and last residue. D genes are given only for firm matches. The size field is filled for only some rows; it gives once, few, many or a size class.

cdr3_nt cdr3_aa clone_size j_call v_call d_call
TGTGCCAGCAGCCCCGATGGGGCGACAGATACGCAGTATTTT CASSPDGATDTQYF NA TRBJ2-3 TRBV9 NA
TGCGCCAGCAGCCAGGACAGGGTCGGACAGCCCCAGCATTTT CASSQDRVGQPQHF NA TRBJ1-5 TRBV4-3 TRBD1
TGTGCCAGCAGTTCCGGAGGGAACAATCAGCCCCAGCATTTT CASSSGGNNQPQHF once TRBJ1-5 TRBV6-5 NA
TGTGCCAGCAGTTACTCGAGAGGGGGCCCGGAGACCCAGTACTTC CASSYSRGGPETQYF NA TRBJ2-5 TRBV6-5 TRBD1
TGTGCCACCAGACCAAATTTGTGGGACAGTCGCACCGGGGAGCTGTTTTTT CATRPNLWDSRTGELFF NA TRBJ2-2 TRBV28 TRBD1
TGTGCCAGCAGTTTAGTGGCCAGCTACGAGCAGTACTTC CASSLVASYEQYF NA TRBJ2-7 TRBV12-3/TRBV12-4 NA
TGTGCCAGCAGCTTGGGGCTAGCGGGAGTGACCGGGGAGCTGTTTTTT CASSLGLAGVTGELFF NA TRBJ2-2 TRBV5-5 TRBD2
TGTGCCAGTAGTCGGGTTGCAGGGGGGAGCACAGATACGCAGTATTTT CASSRVAGGSTDTQYF NA TRBJ2-3 TRBV19 NA
TGTGCCAGCAGCTTCACTAGCGCCGAGCAGTTCTTC CASSFTSAEQFF few TRBJ2-1 TRBV11-2 TRBD2
TGTGCCAGCAGCTTGGTCACAGGGACGGAGACCCAGTACTTC CASSLVTGTETQYF once TRBJ2-5 TRBV5-4 NA
TGTGCCAGCAGCCAGCGGGAACTAGCGAGCAATGAGCAGTTCTTC CASSQRELASNEQFF few TRBJ2-1 TRBV11-2 TRBD2
TGTGCCAGTAGTATAGAGACAGGGAGAGGCTACACCTTC CASSIETGRGYTF NA TRBJ1-2 TRBV19 TRBD1
TGTGCCAGCAGTTTATCTAAAGTGTATCGACGGGACAGGGAAGGCAATGAGCAGTTCTTC CASSLSKVYRRDREGNEQFF NA TRBJ2-1 TRBV27 TRBD1
TGTGCCATCAGTGAAACTAGCGGGAGGGTAGACCAAGAGACCCAGTACTTC CAISETSGRVDQETQYF NA TRBJ2-5 TRBV10-3 TRBD2
TGTGCCAGCAGCCAAGGCGGAATCAGTTCGAACACCGGGGAGCTGTTTTTT CASSQGGISSNTGELFF NA TRBJ2-2 TRBV3-1/TRBV3-2 NA
TGTGCCAGCAGTTTAGTGGGGGGGTACAACTATGGCTACACCTTC CASSLVGGYNYGYTF NA TRBJ1-2 TRBV27 NA
TGTGCCAGCAGCTTCTCAGGGGGCGGCTATGGCTACACCTTC CASSFSGGGYGYTF few TRBJ1-2 TRBV5-4 TRBD1
TGTGCCAGCAGACCAAGTGAGATCGGGTTTGGGGGGTATACTGAAGCTTTCTTT CASRPSEIGFGGYTEAFF NA TRBJ1-1 TRBV7-8 NA
TGTGCCAGCGGAGGAGCGGGGTCTCCTCGGGAGCTGTTTTTT CASGGAGSPRELFF few TRBJ2-2 TRBV27 TRBD2
TGTGCCAGCCGGACAGGGGGGCTGACCGGGGAGCTGTTTTTT CASRTGGLTGELFF NA TRBJ2-2 TRBV6-5 TRBD1
TGTGCCAGCAGCTTAGCGAAGGGACAGGGGGTCTCCGGGAAACTGTTTTTT CASSLAKGQGVSGKLFF NA TRBJ1-4 TRBV7-9 TRBD1
TGTGCCAGCAGCTTGCCCGGGACAGGGGCTGGAGGCTACACCTTC CASSLPGTGAGGYTF once TRBJ1-2 TRBV7-9 TRBD1
TGCGCCAGCAGCTATTTAGCGGGGGGGCCTAAAGATACGCAGTATTTT CASSYLAGGPKDTQYF NA TRBJ2-3 TRBV5-1 TRBD2
TGTGCCAGCAGTTACTCGCACAACCCTAGCACAGATACGCAGTATTTT CASSYSHNPSTDTQYF NA TRBJ2-3 TRBV6-2/TRBV6-3 NA
TGTGCCAGCTCACCGACAGGGGTGGACGAGCAGTACTTC CASSPTGVDEQYF NA TRBJ2-7 TRBV18 TRBD1
TGTGCCAGCAGCATCGAGCTTGGAAACACCATATATTTT CASSIELGNTIYF NA TRBJ1-3 TRBV7-9 NA
TGTGCCAGCAGCTTACAGGGGTACGAGCAGTACTTC CASSLQGYEQYF NA TRBJ2-7 TRBV7-8 NA
TGTGCCAGCTCAAATGGGGGCAGAAACATTCAGTACTTC CASSNGGRNIQYF NA TRBJ2-4 TRBV28 NA
TGTGCCTGGAGTAGCAAGGGGACCGGGGAGCTGTTTTTT CAWSSKGTGELFF NA TRBJ2-2 TRBV30 NA
TGTGCCAGCAGCCTCCAACTAGCGGGGTCCAAGCGGCAGTTCTTC CASSLQLAGSKRQFF once TRBJ2-1 TRBV7-2 TRBD2
TGCGCCAGCAGCTCGGGACTAGCGGGAGGGCCCGGCGGGGAGCTGTTTTTT CASSSGLAGGPGGELFF few TRBJ2-2 TRBV5-1 TRBD2